This T cell receptor (beta chain) was recorded in a study of blood T cell repertoires in COVID-19. Study-level background: Sample material is recorded as cDNA or gDNA derived from T cells, B-cell-depleted T cells, or PBMCs.

Only in-frame clones appear in the TCRdb table, and some are missing; sequencing was by immunoSEQ multiplex PCR. The table shows under 300,000 clones, with 65% to 85% occurring only once. The CDR3 is made up of 15 amino acids. Trimming took off 4 bases at V and 4 bases at J, with 16 bases between the two ends. The germline V gene has CDR1 MNHEY and CDR2 SMNVEV (reference sequence). The sequenced sample consisted of peripheral blood. The rearrangement uses TRBV27 and TRBJ1-2; perhaps TRBD1 as D (6 bases). The TCR sequence derives from a middle-aged woman who had recovered from COVID-19. This CDR3 is CASSWGHPRIYGYTF. The CDR3, as DNA: TGTGCCAGCAGTTGGGGACATCCAAGAATCTATGGCTACACCTTC.